Each of the 7 T cell receptor beta chains below was sequenced from the same sample in a study of a mutant IDH1 vaccine in newly diagnosed glioma. Time point indicated: week 47, end of study. Doses of 300 ug of mutant IDH1 20-mer peptide were given with topical imiquimod. These receptors have no known antigen. Repertoires were generated with immunoSEQ multiplex PCR, while TCRdb's copy carries only in-frame clones and drops some. The table has 30,000 to 40,000 clones, approximately 90% seen once. The sequenced sample was PBMCs, obtained from a glioma patient whose treatment included an IDH1 peptide vaccine. The receptors were gathered from a woman in her forties with glioma.

This sequence joins TRBV5-1 and TRBJ2-5; 9 bases agree with TRBD2. V lost 4 bases and J lost 1; bases outside the gene matches: 5. This CDR3 comprises 15 residues. CDR1 SGHRS and CDR2 YFSETQ come from the germline V gene. CDR3 in amino acids: CASSQMTSGQETQYF. CDR3 sequence (DNA): TGCGCCAGCAGCCAAATGACTAGCGGCCAAGAGACCCAGTACTTC.

The chain uses TRBV6-1 and TRBJ1-2; D not resolved. Per germline, CDR1 MNHNS and CDR2 SASEGT. CDR3 length: 13 amino acids. The V gene lost 5 bases and the J gene lost 5 bases, with 12 bases spanning the gap. CDR3 region: CASSLLRTYGYTF. The CDR3 bases are TGTGCCAGCAGTTTACTCAGGACTTATGGCTACACCTTC.

J is TRBJ2-7 and V is TRBV7-9, with TRBD1 matching over 9 bases. The CDR3 totals 16 residues. V lost 4 bases, J lost 0 bases, and 7 bases stayed unmatched. Germline-derived CDR1 and CDR2 are SEHNR and FQNEAQ (reference sequence). The chain's CDR3 is CASSSRQGGSSYEQYF. CDR3 DNA sequence: TGTGCCAGCAGCTCGAGACAGGGGGGGAGCTCCTACGAGCAGTACTTC.

J is TRBJ2-6 and V is TRBV7-9; 7 bases fit TRBD1. J gave up 1 base and V 6 bases, and 15 bases lay outside the gene matches. Germline V lookup: CDR1 SEHNR, CDR2 FQNEAQ (reference sequence). The CDR3 runs 19 residues. CDR3 amino acids: CASSSGPGQAESGANVLTF. The CDR3, as DNA: TGTGCCAGCAGTTCAGGTCCCGGACAGGCGGAATCTGGGGCCAACGTCCTGACTTTC. Looking up the rest from reference TRBV7-9 and TRBJ2-6 gives the full variable domain: DTGVSQNPRHKITKRGQNVTFRCDPISEHNRLYWYRQTLGQGPEFLTYFQNEAQLEKSRLLSDRFSAERPKGSFSTLEIQRTEQGDSAMYLCASSSGPGQAESGANVLTFGAGSRLTVL.

V and J are TRBV7-2 and TRBJ1-2, with 7 bases lining up with TRBD1. The germline gives CDR1 SGHTA, CDR2 FQGNSA. This CDR3 is built from 14 residues. The trim removed 3 bases at V and 4 bases at J, leaving 5 bases unmatched. The CDR3 loop reads CASSFGDRAYGYTF. CDR3 DNA: TGTGCCAGCAGCTTCGGGGACAGAGCCTATGGCTACACCTTC.

This clone was seen a single time. The chain links TRBV7-9 to TRBJ1-5; 7 bases line up with TRBD1. Germline CDR1 is SEHNR and CDR2 is FQNEAQ (reference sequence). CDR3 length equals 15 residues. Losses at the gene ends were 5 bases for V and 1 base for J; bases not matched to a gene: 5. CDR3 DNA: TGTGCCAGCAGCACCGACAGGGCGAGCAATCAGCCCCAGCATTTT. Translating it yields CASSTDRASNQPQHF.

V gene TRBV21-1 combines with J gene TRBJ1-2; the table's D call of TRBD1 was not tested on the DNA. TRBV21-1 constitutes a pseudogene. The CDR3 contains 15 residues. Here the CDR3 reads CASSKRLGQGNGYTF. The CDR3 DNA follows: TGTGCCAGCAGCAAAAGATTGGGACAGGGGAATGGCTACACCTTC.